The clone carrying this T cell receptor (beta chain) has a handful of counts. CDR1 and CDR2 from the germline V gene are SGHNT and YENEEA. J lost 3 bases, V lost 5 bases, and 7 bases had no gene match. The CDR3 spans 14 residues. The sample comes from a study of blood T cell repertoires in COVID-19. Repertoires were generated with immunoSEQ multiplex PCR, while TCRdb's copy carries only in-frame clones and drops some. This sample yields more than 60,000 clones, of which 82% are seen a single time; roughly an eighth belongs to the top ten. The chain uses TRBV11-3 and TRBJ2-7; TRBD1 agrees at 7 bases. The TCR sequence derives from a woman aged 80 or over with acute or convalescent COVID-19. Sequences were obtained from peripheral blood. CDR3 loop: CASSPRQGNYEQYF. The CDR3 coding sequence is TGTGCCAGCAGCCCCCGACAGGGAAACTACGAGCAGTACTTC.